What follows are 15 T cell receptor beta chains derived from one specimen sequenced in a study of tumor-infiltrating lymphocytes in primary liver carcinoma. Co-extraction of RNA and DNA was performed on about 18-33 mg of unsorted bulk tissue. Starting from approximately 0.45 ug of total RNA, TCR beta cDNA was produced with a primer in the constant region. Each TCR beta library was derived from three nested multiplex PCR rounds that employed slightly modified ARM-PCR. The first two PCR rounds used TRBV1-TRBV30 primers with a Cbeta primer, about 9 cycles each. TCRdb re-called the multiplex PCR reads with MiXCR, one entry per CDR3 protein. This sample has roughly 80,000 distinct CDR3 sequences, with over 55% found just once. The sequencing input was liver tumor tissue from sampling region 4. Subset given: tumor region T4, right-lateral pole. Receptors were obtained from a woman aged 60 to 75 with primary liver carcinoma and hepatitis B virus infection.

A note on this clonotype: One end of the junction varies from germline; a read error may be responsible. CDR3 in amino acids: CTSSESTGGSIDTQYF. CDR3 DNA: TGCACCAGCAGTGAGTCGACGGGGGGGAGTATAGATACACAGTATTTT. The V and J genes are TRBV10-1 and TRBJ2-3; the match to TRBD2 covers 8 bases. Germline values: CDR1 WNHNN, CDR2 SYGVQD (reference sequence). The CDR3 is 16 residues long.

Regarding this clonotype: A read error may produce the germline difference seen at one junction end. The chain combines TRBV10-2 with TRBJ1-5, with no clear D. Looked up from germline, CDR1 is WSHSY and CDR2 is SAAADI. This CDR3 comprises 14 residues. CDR3 sequence: CASSESSSNQPQHF. For the CDR3, the DNA is TGCGCCAGCAGTGAGTCATCTAGCAACCAGCCCCAGCATTTT.

Regarding this clonotype: The junction does not match germline at one end; this may be a read error. The CDR3 sequence: CTSSLGVSPQVDTRYF. For the CDR3, the DNA is TGTACCAGCAGTTTAGGAGTCTCCCCACAGGTTGATACGCGGTATTTT. V is TRBV12-3 or TRBV12-4 and J is TRBJ2-3; the D gene is possibly TRBD1 (5 bases). This CDR3 contains 16 residues.

To note about this clonotype: Because it lacks the conserved phenylalanine or tryptophan at the end, this CDR3 is likely a read error. The V call is TRBV20-1, the J call TRBJ2-1; 9 nucleotides align to TRBD2. Trimming took 0 bases from V and 0 from J; bases not matched to a gene: 9. Germline assignment: CDR1 DFQATT and CDR2 SNEGSKA (reference sequence). The CDR3 is made up of 18 amino acids. For the CDR3, the DNA is TGCAGTGCTAGAGATGTTGGGACTAGCTCAAGCTCCTACAATGAGCAGTTCATC. Translated: CSARDVGTSSSSYNEQFI.

This clonotype was observed a handful of times. Given a much more abundant clone one base away, this may be a read error. This chain uses TRBV28 with TRBJ2-2; 10 positions match TRBD1. From germline, CDR1 is MDHEN and CDR2 SYDVKM. J lost 10 bases, V lost 7 bases, and 15 bases had no gene match. The CDR3 spans 16 residues. CDR3 nucleotides: TGTGCCAGCAAATCTCCGGGACAGGGGATCCCCGAGGAGCTGTTTTTT. Translating gives CASKSPGQGIPEELFF.

This clonotype has a count of ten or more. The chain combines TRBV6-4 with TRBJ1-1, with a weak D call TRBD1 (5 bases). Germline assignment: CDR1 MRHNA and CDR2 SNTAGT. The CDR3 contains 14 residues. V lost 3 bases and J 6 bases, leaving 14 bases between the germline ends. CDR3 sequence: CASSEDSTRSEAFF. The CDR3 DNA is TGTGCCAGCAGTGAAGACAGCACAAGGTCTGAAGCTTTCTTT.

This clonotype came up a few times. The J gene is TRBJ1-2, the V gene TRBV12-3 or TRBV12-4; possibly TRBD1 for D (5 bases). Between the trimmed V and J ends, which lost 11 bases and 8 bases, there was a span of 24 bases. CDR3 length: 14 residues. The CDR3 here is CAASNRGGVGGYTF. For the CDR3, the DNA is TGTGCCGCCTCCAATAGGGGTGGGGTCGGGGGCTACACCTTC.

The rearrangement uses TRBV11-3 and TRBJ1-1, with a weak D call TRBD1 (5 bases). Germline V gives CDR1 SGHNT, CDR2 YENEEA. Trimming left V 11 bases short and J 3 bases short, with 22 bases between. This CDR3 region has 15 residues. The CDR3 DNA follows: TGTGCCTGGAGCTTATTGGATCGGGGGTACACTGAAGCTTTCTTT. This codes for CAWSLLDRGYTEAFF.

V gene TRBV11-3 combines with J gene TRBJ2-2; 7 positions match TRBD2. Unmatched junction bases numbered 9, after V lost 1 base and J lost 1 base. Germline values: CDR1 SGHNT, CDR2 YENEEA. The CDR3 is 18 amino acids. CDR3 in DNA: TGTGCCAGCAGCTTAGGTCGGATAACGGGAGGGAACACCGGGGAGCTGTTTTTT. It encodes CASSLGRITGGNTGELFF.

The genes are TRBV2 and TRBJ2-4; 9 bases map to TRBD1. The CDR3 consists of 17 residues. Germline lookup yields CDR1 SNHLY and CDR2 FYNNEI. Losses at the gene ends were 2 bases for V and 2 bases for J; bases not matched to a gene: 7. The CDR3 sequence: CASSESGQGRTKNIQYF. Here the CDR3 DNA reads TGTGCCAGCAGTGAATCGGGACAGGGCCGAACCAAAAACATTCAGTACTTC.

As for this clonotype: The junction shows a germline mismatch at one end, possibly a read error. The CDR3 sequence: CAISQLPLVCAFF. In DNA form, the CDR3 reads TGCGCCATCAGCCAACTTCCGTTAGTTTGTGCTTTCTTT. The rearrangement joins TRBV4-1 to TRBJ1-1; D remains unclear. Germline values: CDR1 MGHRA, CDR2 YSYEKL. The CDR3 is made up of 13 amino acids.

Turning to this clonotype: One junction end does not reproduce the germline sequence, and a read error may be involved. V is TRBV6-6 and J is TRBJ2-7; tentatively, D is TRBD2 (6 bases). This CDR3 spans 15 amino acids. The V gene's germline CDR1 is MNHNY and CDR2 SVGAGI (reference sequence). CDR3 in amino acids: CASTWDSPVSYEQHF. For the CDR3, the DNA is TGTGCCAGCACGTGGGACTCCCCGGTCTCCTACGAGCAGCACTTC.

This clonotype was picked up many times. The chain employs TRBV7-3 and TRBJ2-5; D not certain. Trimming pared 5 bases from V and 7 bases from J, leaving 14 bases between. The CDR3 consists of 13 residues. In germline, CDR1 is SGHTA, CDR2 FQGTGA. CDR3 bases: TGTGCCAGCAGCCCGACCCCAGATGGGACCCAGTACTTC. Amino acid sequence: CASSPTPDGTQYF.

This clonotype was observed a single time. The CDR3 does not close with the conserved phenylalanine or tryptophan, likely indicating a read error. V is TRBV20-1 and J is TRBJ2-1; a weak D match, TRBD2 (5 bases). Germline lookup yields CDR1 DFQATT and CDR2 SNEGSKA (reference sequence). V dropped 4 bases and J dropped 3 bases, with 16 bases sitting between them. The CDR3 runs to 15 residues. The CDR3 DNA follows: TGCAGTGCTAAGAACGGGATCAACAGCTACAATGAGCAGTTCTCC. It translates to CSAKNGINSYNEQFS.

As concerns this clonotype: Since a much larger clone is just one base distant, this may be a read error. V usage is TRBV5-1 and J usage is TRBJ2-1; 10 bases are a match to TRBD2. Looked up from germline, CDR1 is SGHRS and CDR2 is YFSETQ. V lost 1 base to trimming and J lost 3 bases; unmatched junction nucleotides: 13. The CDR3 extends over 19 amino acids. The CDR3 here is CASSLSVAGGRFVYNEQFF. The DNA of the CDR3 is TGCGCCAGCAGCTTGTCAGTAGCGGGAGGCAGGTTCGTCTACAATGAGCAGTTCTTC.